This T cell receptor (beta chain) was profiled in a study of T cell repertoires in cytomegalovirus infection. Across the whole study: Matching HLA type, along with CMV infection, was indicated by public TCR beta signatures.

TCRdb used MiXCR to reprocess the reads, holding one entry per CDR3 protein. Here the sample spans about 530,000 distinct CDR3 sequences, around 27% being singletons. This clonotype has ten or more counts. Its target is not known. Study-wide results and caveats: Carriers of CMV and the relevant HLA type were discriminated by public TCR beta frequency.

Germline values: CDR1 SGHAT, CDR2 FQNNGV. V was shortened by 5 bases and J by 2 bases, with 14 bases between the two germline ends. The CDR3 runs 15 residues. The sequence was obtained from a human donor in good health (CMV status not recorded). Some clones in this sample may be carry-over from other donors' samples. The sample taken for sequencing was PBMCs. The genes are TRBV11-2 and TRBJ2-3; D remains unclear. The CDR3 DNA reads as TGTGCCAGCAGCCCGATGGTAGGGTCCACAGATACGCAGTATTTT. It specifies CASSPMVGSTDTQYF.